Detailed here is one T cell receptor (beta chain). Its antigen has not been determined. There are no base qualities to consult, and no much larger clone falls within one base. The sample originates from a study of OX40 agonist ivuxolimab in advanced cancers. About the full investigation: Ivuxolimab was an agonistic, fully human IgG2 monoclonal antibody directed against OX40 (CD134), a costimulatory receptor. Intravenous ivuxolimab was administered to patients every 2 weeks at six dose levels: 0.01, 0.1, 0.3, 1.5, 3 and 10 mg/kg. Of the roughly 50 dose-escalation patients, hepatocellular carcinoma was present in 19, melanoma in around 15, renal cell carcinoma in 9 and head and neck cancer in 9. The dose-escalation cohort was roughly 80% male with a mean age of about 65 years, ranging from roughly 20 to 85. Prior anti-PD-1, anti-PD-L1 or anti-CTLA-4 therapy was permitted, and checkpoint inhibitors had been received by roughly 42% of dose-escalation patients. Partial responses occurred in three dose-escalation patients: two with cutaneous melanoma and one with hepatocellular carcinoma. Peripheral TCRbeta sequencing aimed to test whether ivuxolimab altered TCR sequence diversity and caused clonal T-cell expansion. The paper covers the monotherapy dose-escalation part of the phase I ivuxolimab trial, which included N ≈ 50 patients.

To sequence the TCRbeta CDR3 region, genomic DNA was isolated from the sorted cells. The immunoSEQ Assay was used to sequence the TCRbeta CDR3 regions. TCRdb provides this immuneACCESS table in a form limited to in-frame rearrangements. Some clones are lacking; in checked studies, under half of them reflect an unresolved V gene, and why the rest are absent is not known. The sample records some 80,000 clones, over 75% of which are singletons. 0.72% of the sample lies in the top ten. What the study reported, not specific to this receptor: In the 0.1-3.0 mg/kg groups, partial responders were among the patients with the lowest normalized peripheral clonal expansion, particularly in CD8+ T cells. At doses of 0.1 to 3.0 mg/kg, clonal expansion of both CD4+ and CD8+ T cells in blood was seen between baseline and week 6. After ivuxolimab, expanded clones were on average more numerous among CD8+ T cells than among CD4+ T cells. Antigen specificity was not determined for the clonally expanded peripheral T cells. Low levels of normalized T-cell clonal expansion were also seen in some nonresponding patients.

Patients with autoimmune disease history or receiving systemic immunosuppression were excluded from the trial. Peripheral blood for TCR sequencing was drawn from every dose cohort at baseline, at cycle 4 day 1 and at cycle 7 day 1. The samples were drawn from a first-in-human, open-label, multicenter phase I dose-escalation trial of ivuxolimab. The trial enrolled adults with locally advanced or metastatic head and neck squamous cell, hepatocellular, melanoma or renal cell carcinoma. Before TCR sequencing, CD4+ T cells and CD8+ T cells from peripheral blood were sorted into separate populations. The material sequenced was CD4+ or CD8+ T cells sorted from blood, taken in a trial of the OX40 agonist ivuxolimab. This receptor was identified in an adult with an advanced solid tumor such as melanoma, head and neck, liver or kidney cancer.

The nucleotides are TGTGCCAGCAGTGTCCAAGGCGGGGGGTTGACACCCCTCCACTTT. Translated, this is CASSVQGGGLTPLHF. The V and J genes are TRBV6-1 and TRBJ1-6; TRBD1 is a possible D gene, resting on 5 matching bases. In the germline V gene, CDR1 corresponds to MNHNS and CDR2 to SASEGT. The CDR3 holds 15 amino acids from the cysteine to the phenylalanine. The kept DNA is CDR3 alone, 45 bases in frame from the first base. Trimming at the junction amounts to 4 bases on V and 11 bases on J, and the germline ends lie 18 bases apart.